This T cell receptor beta chain derives from a study of control samples from healthy donors and cancer patients. Repertoires were generated with immunoSEQ multiplex PCR, while TCRdb's copy carries only in-frame clones and drops some. This sample has under 150,000 clones, with approximately 92% found just once. CDR3 length: 14 residues. V shed 5 bases, J shed 8 bases, and the junction held 8 bases outside the gene matches. CDR1 and CDR2 (germline): MNHEY, SMNVEV (reference sequence). Sequencing used blood. The sequence derives from a man aged 25-45 years in good health. This rearrangement joins TRBV27 to TRBJ2-1, with 8 bases lining up with TRBD2. CDR3 coding DNA: TGTGCCAGCAGTCCCGGGACTAGTATCGATGAGCAGTTCTTC. It codes for CASSPGTSIDEQFF.